These 16 T cell receptor beta chains share one sample of origin, sequenced in a study of memory CD4+ T cells and cytomegalovirus serostatus. The sort gate was single viable CD3+CD4+CD8-CD45RO+ cells for memory CD4+ T cells. Libraries were prepared by immunoSEQ multiplex PCR; TCRdb keeps only in-frame clonotypes and omits some of them. The table includes fewer than 75,000 clones, roughly four fifths detected once. The material sequenced was memory CD4+ T cells from blood. These receptors were taken from an adult in good health and CMV-seronegative.

V is TRBV7-8 and J is TRBJ1-5, with D uncertain. Germline V gene data show CDR1 as SGHVS and CDR2 as FQNEAQ. This CDR3 region has 17 residues. V was cut by 2 bases and J by 0 bases, with 14 bases left in between. DNA of the CDR3: TGTGCCAGCAGCTTAACTCTGGCAGAGAATAGCAATCAGCCCCAGCATTTT. Translating gives CASSLTLAENSNQPQHF.

The rearrangement uses TRBV28 and TRBJ2-7; D is unresolved. The length of the CDR3 is 11 residues. The germline V gene encodes CDR1 MDHEN and CDR2 SYDVKM. V gave up 8 bases and J gave up 3 bases, with 8 bases separating them. Here the CDR3 reads CASRSRYEQYF. CDR3 coding DNA: TGTGCCAGCCGCAGCCGCTACGAGCAGTACTTC.

The chain joins TRBV4-2 to TRBJ2-7; possible D gene TRBD1, 6 bases. Trimming removed 4 bases at V and 2 bases at J, with 18 bases between. This CDR3 is built from 16 residues. CDR1 and CDR2 from the germline V gene are LGHNA and YNFKEQ. The CDR3 region is CASSLFDGTPTYEQYF. CDR3 in DNA: TGTGCCAGCAGCCTGTTTGATGGGACACCGACCTACGAGCAGTACTTC.

The chain has TRBV2 and TRBJ2-2; 7 nucleotides align to TRBD1. V gave up 6 bases and J gave up 6 bases; unmatched junction bases: 7. The CDR3 is 14 amino acids. CDR1 is SNHLY and CDR2 is FYNNEI in the germline V gene. The CDR3 bases are TGTGCCAGCAGCGTCAGACAGGGTCCCGGGGAGCTGTTTTTT. Protein sequence: CASSVRQGPGELFF.

This chain connects TRBV12-5 to TRBJ2-7; 8 bases fit TRBD2. In germline, CDR1 is LGHNT, CDR2 FRNRAP. The CDR3 sequence is 15 residues long. The J segment lost 0 bases and the V segment lost 0 bases, leaving 1 base of the junction unmatched. The CDR3 protein is CASGLVSGGSYEQYF. The CDR3 nucleotides are TGTGCTAGTGGTTTGGTAAGCGGGGGCTCCTACGAGCAGTACTTC. The full variable domain, rest sourced from reference TRBV12-5 and TRBJ2-7, is DARVTQTPRHKVTEMGQEVTMRCQPILGHNTVFWYRQTMMQGLELLAYFRNRAPLDDSGMPKDRFSAEMPDATLATLKIQPSEPRDSAVYFCASGLVSGGSYEQYFGPGTRLTVT.

This clone was counted between two and nine times. This chain links TRBV27 with TRBJ2-3; 7 bases match TRBD1. The CDR3 is made up of 14 amino acids. Germline lookup yields CDR1 MNHEY and CDR2 SMNVEV (reference sequence). With 5 bases clipped from V and 4 bases from J, the junction kept 6 bases outside the gene matches. CDR3 sequence reads: CASSPRTGPDTQYF. CDR3 DNA: TGTGCCAGCAGTCCTAGGACAGGACCAGATACGCAGTATTTT.

The gene calls are TRBV7-8 and TRBJ2-5, with TRBD2 identical over 7 bases. The closer fit of TRBJ2-7 to the DNA end suggests the J call may be wrong. Per germline, CDR1 SGHVS and CDR2 FQNEAQ. The CDR3 has 16 residues. CDR3 bases: TGTGCCAGCAGCTTGCTGACTAGCTCCGACCTCAACGAGCAGTACTTC. Translation: CASSLLTSSDLNEQYF.

The chain combines TRBV7-9 with TRBJ2-5; no reliable D call. The germline V gene has CDR1 SEHNR and CDR2 FQNEAQ (reference sequence). The CDR3 covers 14 residues. Trimming removed 5 bases from V and 2 bases from J, with 12 bases in between. In DNA form, the CDR3 reads TGTGCCAGCAGCCCAGGACGGTCGCAAGAGACCCAGTACTTC. Amino acids: CASSPGRSQETQYF.

The gene calls are TRBV5-1 and TRBJ2-2, with D perhaps TRBD1 or TRBD2 (5 bases each). CDR1 and CDR2 from the germline V gene are SGHRS and YFSETQ. V shed 4 bases and J shed 1 base, with 11 bases lying between them. The CDR3 covers 15 residues. The DNA for the CDR3 is TGCGCCAGCAGCAGGGACGGGATGAACACCGGGGAGCTGTTTTTT. Translating it yields CASSRDGMNTGELFF.

The CDR3 sequence is CAVKDSVRHNEQFF. CDR3 in DNA: TGTGCCGTAAAAGACTCGGTTCGTCACAATGAGCAGTTCTTC. The chain uses TRBV10-3 and TRBJ2-1, with D uncertain. This CDR3 has 14 residues. The V and J ends lost 11 bases and 5 bases respectively, with 19 bases between them. The V gene's germline CDR1 is ENHRY and CDR2 SYGVKD.

The chain recombines TRBV18 with TRBJ2-2; the D is unclear. The germline CDR1 and CDR2 sequences are KGHSH and LQKENI. CDR3 length: 13 amino acids. Deletions cut 8 bases from V and 4 bases from J, with 11 bases between. CDR3 residues: CASLSTATGELFF. DNA of the CDR3: TGTGCCAGCCTTAGTACAGCCACCGGGGAGCTGTTTTTT.

In this sample, this clone turned up a few times. The gene calls are TRBV2 and TRBJ2-1, with 11 nucleotides matching TRBD1. After removal of 2 bases from V and 8 bases from J, the junction contained 8 bases not matched to a gene. The CDR3 contains 16 residues. Per germline, CDR1 SNHLY and CDR2 FYNNEI. CDR3: CASSEWGQGGTDEQFF. Written as DNA, the CDR3 is TGTGCCAGCAGTGAATGGGGACAGGGGGGTACGGATGAGCAGTTCTTC.

This clone came up once. V and J are TRBV19 and TRBJ1-2, with 8 bases lining up with TRBD1. Germline trimming cut 3 bases from V and 7 bases from J; bases unmatched to any gene: 4. The CDR3 spans 13 residues. The germline gives CDR1 LNHDA, CDR2 SQIVND (reference sequence). The CDR3 bases are TGTGCCAGTAGTATCGGACAGGGTGCTGGCTACACCTTC. Translating it yields CASSIGQGAGYTF.

This chain uses TRBV6-5 with TRBJ2-2; no clear D. The CDR3 contains 12 residues. V shed 3 bases and J shed 4 bases, with 3 bases lying between them. Germline CDR1 and CDR2: MNHEY and SVGAGI. CDR3 DNA: TGTGCCAGCAGTTATTCCACCGGGGAGCTGTTTTTT. As protein: CASSYSTGELFF.

The gene calls are TRBV5-6 and TRBJ1-1, with a possible D match to TRBD1 (5 bases). V lost 4 bases and J 4 bases, leaving 14 bases between the germline ends. Germline V gives CDR1 SGHDT, CDR2 YYEEEE. This CDR3 is 14 amino acids long. Here the CDR3 reads CASSQTTGGTEAFF. CDR3 nucleotide sequence: TGTGCCAGCAGCCAAACAACTGGGGGCACTGAAGCTTTCTTT. Together with reference TRBV5-6 and TRBJ1-1, the CDR3 gives the full variable domain: DAGVTQSPTHLIKTRGQQVTLRCSPKSGHDTVSWYQQALGQGPQFIFQYYEEEERQRGNFPDRFSGHQFPNYSSELNVNALLLGDSALYLCASSQTTGGTEAFFGQGTRLTVV.

The chain uses TRBV5-6 and TRBJ2-2; possible D gene TRBD2, 6 bases. Trimming stripped 4 bases from V and 7 bases from J, with 17 bases between. The CDR3 sequence is 15 residues long. CDR1 SGHDT and CDR2 YYEEEE come from the germline V gene. In nucleotides, the CDR3 is TGTGCCAGCAGCCCCCCGGGGGTTAGCAACGGGGAGCTGTTTTTT. Translated, it gives CASSPPGVSNGELFF.